The present T cell receptor beta chain was sequenced within a study of T cell responses to AZD1222 COVID-19 vaccine (dated by TCRdb to the early 2020s). Notes on the research overall: Because spike-specific TCR depth and breadth did not differ between the two schedules, AZD1222 recipients who got a second dose at roughly 4 weeks were pooled with those who got a second dose at roughly 12 weeks. A total of just over 230 trial participants underwent TCR sequencing, of whom under 220 had received two doses of AZD1222 and around 26 had received two doses of the MenACWY control vaccine. Trial participants were enrolled into age subgroups of 18-55, 56-69 and 70-plus years, which contained 148, 28 and 57 TCR-sequenced participants, respectively. Summary of the overall study and its limitations: Conclusions about previously exposed vaccinees are limited, since just a handful of AZD1222 recipients were seropositive for SARS-CoV-2 at baseline. The 56-69-year group was small, and its depth increase did not reach significance, likely because of low power. Most participants were white British and females outnumbered males, and the authors suggested that clonal diversity may have been underestimated. CD4 TCRs associated with the vaccine covered the entire spike protein, and the dominant responses were in regions 160-218 and 743-854. Because no samples from the day 14 peak response were available, repertoires could be characterized only after the peak T cell response. Epitopes outside the regions mutated in the B.1.351 and B.1.1.7 variants were reportedly recognized by nearly half of the unique spike-specific TCRs. A significant rise in spike-specific TCR breadth and depth was observed after two AZD1222 doses relative to day 0 and relative to MenACWY recipients.

The time point label, read with the paper, signifies: baseline before first vaccination. The vaccinee samples were drawn from two UK trials, COV001 and COV002, one of which was a single-blind randomized controlled phase 2/3 trial testing AZD1222 (ChAdOx1 nCoV-19) in healthy adults. Trial participant PBMC samples were collected at day 0 and day 28 after the second dose for TCRbeta chain sequencing. The CDR3 regions of human TCRbeta chains were subjected to immunosequencing. On the authors' methods: TCRs in the repertoires were matched against a reference library of SARS-CoV-2-specific TCRs that had been generated with the MIRA antigen-specificity platform. Breadth meant the fraction of unique TCRs that were SARS-CoV-2-associated, whereas depth meant the fraction of total T cells that were SARS-CoV-2-associated. Using the MIRA data, each spike-specific TCR was mapped to the spike region that the TCR reacts to and placed in a CD4 or CD8 class. Log10-transformed breadth and depth values were compared by one-way ANOVA with Sidak's multiple comparisons tests. The clones in this table, taken by TCRdb from immuneACCESS, are in-frame only. Not every clone is retained; where verified, under half of the shortfall comes from an unresolved V gene, and the cause of the rest is unknown. D and trimming come from the DNA, and the V and J calls and clone size come from that table. Present in this sample are some 86,000 clones, about 72% of which were seen just once. Around 20% of the sample goes to the ten largest clones.

Points on this clone: It has no known antigen specificity. No base-level quality is on record; no much larger clone is a single base apart.

This sequence was found in an adult in good health. Here the sequenced sample was peripheral blood, taken on day 0 of AZD1222 vaccination.

The CDR3 region: CAIRTTGWDGYTF. DNA sequence: TGTGCCATCAGGACGACAGGGTGGGACGGCTACACCTTC. The V gene is TRBV10-3 and the J gene is TRBJ1-2; 7 bases in between match TRBD1. Germline trimming amounts to 6 bases on V and 8 bases on J, with 9 as the count of junction bases outside the gene matches. CDR1 and CDR2 (ENHRY, SYGVKD) derive from the germline V gene. There are 13 amino acids in the CDR3, from cysteine to phenylalanine inclusive. The read is trimmed to its CDR3 DNA, 39 bases read in frame from base 1.